These 26 T cell receptor beta chains were sequenced from one sample in a study of CD8 T cells in ankylosing spondylitis. TCRdb passed the 5' RACE reads through MiXCR, listing each CDR3 protein once. This repertoire shows approximately 100,000 distinct CDR3 sequences, roughly 8.3% found once; its top ten account for roughly 9.9%. The sample was blood, either unsorted or a sorted T cell fraction (not recorded which). The receptors were sampled from a male donor with ankylosing spondylitis or in good health (not recorded which).

This clonotype was recorded at least ten times. The genes are TRBV7-8 and TRBJ2-3; D is uncertain. Germline assignment: CDR1 SGHVS and CDR2 FQNEAQ. V was cut by 5 bases and J by 4 bases, with 19 bases left in between. CDR3 length: 16 amino acids. This CDR3 is CASSPTKSSLADTQYF. CDR3 bases: TGTGCCAGCAGCCCAACTAAATCCAGTTTGGCAGATACGCAGTATTTT.

The V call is TRBV2, the J call TRBJ2-1; maybe TRBD1 (5 bases). Looked up from germline, CDR1 is SNHLY and CDR2 is FYNNEI. This CDR3 is built from 12 residues. V was cut by 6 bases and J by 10 bases, with 13 bases left in between. The CDR3 spells CASRGDNREQFF. Written as DNA, the CDR3 is TGTGCCAGCAGGGGCGACAACAGGGAGCAGTTCTTC. Based on the CDR3 plus reference TRBV2 and TRBJ2-1, the full variable domain is EPEVTQTPSHQVTQMGQEVILRCVPISNHLYFYWYRQILGQKVEFLVSFYNNEISEKSEIFDDQFSVERPDGSNFTLKIRSTKLEDSAMYFCASRGDNREQFFGPGTRLTVL.

The chain links TRBV6-2 or TRBV6-3 to TRBJ2-7; D not resolved. The V gene's germline CDR1 is MNHEY and CDR2 SVGEGT. V gave up 5 bases and J gave up 6 bases, with 23 bases separating them. The length of the CDR3 is 16 residues. In DNA form, the CDR3 reads TGTGCCAGCAGTCCCCTCTCCAGTACACGAACCGGCGAGCAGTACTTC. Its protein product is CASSPLSSTRTGEQYF.

This clonotype showed up many times. V and J are TRBV5-6 and TRBJ2-7, with D possibly matching TRBD1 (6 bases). The CDR3 has 14 residues. Germline lookup yields CDR1 SGHDT and CDR2 YYEEEE. Trimming left V 0 bases short and J 5 bases short, with 12 bases between. CDR3 DNA sequence: TGTGCCAGCAGCTTGGCGCTCAGGGACAACGAGCAGTACTTC. It is translated as CASSLALRDNEQYF.

This clonotype was observed at least ten times. CDR3 in amino acids: CSARALGGAYNEQFF. CDR3 in DNA: TGCAGTGCTAGAGCACTAGGGGGCGCGTACAATGAGCAGTTCTTC. The chain is built from TRBV20-1 and TRBJ2-1; TRBD1 matches 7 bases. Germline V CDR1 and CDR2: DFQATT, SNEGSKA (reference sequence). This CDR3 spans 15 amino acids. The trim removed 1 base at V and 4 bases at J, leaving 7 bases unmatched.

This clonotype was recorded many times. This sequence joins TRBV7-2 and TRBJ2-3; no reliable D call. Germline V gives CDR1 SGHTA, CDR2 FQGNSA. Trimming stripped 0 bases from V and 0 bases from J, with 4 bases between. This CDR3 has 14 residues. DNA of the CDR3: TGTGCCAGCAGCTTAGCCTACAGCACAGATACGCAGTATTTT. Encoded protein: CASSLAYSTDTQYF.

This clonotype was counted ten times or more. V usage is TRBV7-9 and J usage is TRBJ2-3; no clear D. The CDR3 spans 15 residues. Germline CDR1 reads SEHNR; CDR2 reads FQNEAQ (reference sequence). The V end was cut by 5 bases, the J end by 3 bases, with 15 bases between. Written as DNA, the CDR3 is TGTGCCAGCAGCACTTACCAGCGCGGTACAGATACGCAGTATTTT. This translates into CASSTYQRGTDTQYF.

This clonotype has more than one count but fewer than ten. V is TRBV15 and J is TRBJ2-7; no reliable D call. Trimming took off 0 bases at V and 4 bases at J, with 7 bases between the two ends. The CDR3 has 13 amino acids. Germline V gene data show CDR1 as LNHNV and CDR2 as YYDKDF (reference sequence). The CDR3 protein is CATSRDLEYEQYF. The CDR3 nucleotides are TGTGCCACCAGCAGAGATCTCGAGTACGAGCAGTACTTC.

This chain connects TRBV20-1 to TRBJ2-3; unclear D gene. The CDR3 length is 15 residues. Looked up from germline, CDR1 is DFQATT and CDR2 is SNEGSKA (reference sequence). V lost 5 bases to trimming and J lost 2 bases, with 17 bases between them. The CDR3 coding sequence is TGCAGTGCTCGGCGGCCAGCCCTCCCCACAGATACGCAGTATTTT. Its protein is CSARRPALPTDTQYF.

This clonotype was seen only a few times. This rearrangement joins TRBV6-2 or TRBV6-3 to TRBJ2-7; 8 positions agree with TRBD2. V dropped 6 bases and J dropped 5; count of bases not matched to a gene: 6. CDR3 length: 13 amino acids. Per the germline V gene, CDR1 is MNHEY and CDR2 is SVGEGT. The CDR3 DNA is TGTGCCAGCAGAGGCGGGGGGAGGCACGAGCAGTACTTC. Amino acids: CASRGGGRHEQYF.

This clonotype was seen ten or more times. The chain carries TRBV29-1 and TRBJ2-3; D is possibly TRBD1 or TRBD2 (5 bases each). CDR3 size: 14 residues. The ends were cut back, 7 bases at V and 0 bases at J, with 14 bases in the middle. CDR1 and CDR2 from the germline V gene are SQVTM and ANQGSEA. The chain's CDR3 is CSDLHGASTDTQYF. The CDR3 region has the DNA TGCAGCGATCTACACGGGGCCAGCACAGATACGCAGTATTTT.

This clonotype was found many times. This sequence joins TRBV28 and TRBJ1-1; 9 bases match TRBD1. The length of the CDR3 is 12 residues. Trimming removed 6 bases from V and 10 bases from J; junction bases left unmatched: 6. Germline CDR1 MDHEN, CDR2 SYDVKM. The CDR3 sequence: CASRPPGQGAFF. The CDR3 bases are TGTGCCAGCAGACCTCCGGGACAGGGAGCTTTCTTT.

This clonotype was recorded only once. The rearrangement uses TRBV6-1 and TRBJ2-1; D is possibly TRBD1 (5 bases). The CDR3 extends over 11 amino acids. The germline CDR1 and CDR2 sequences are MNHNS and SASEGT. The V end was cut by 11 bases, the J end by 12 bases, with 17 bases between. The CDR3 sequence: CAATGFGMQFF. CDR3 nucleotide sequence: TGTGCCGCAACAGGATTCGGCATGCAGTTCTTC.

This clonotype was detected ten times or more. The CDR3 is CASIRKLAGGTQETQYF. For the CDR3, the DNA is TGTGCCAGCATACGAAAATTAGCGGGGGGGACACAAGAGACCCAGTACTTC. The V gene is TRBV5-5, the J gene TRBJ2-5; 11 bases match TRBD2. V lost 6 bases and J lost 2; bases outside the gene matches: 12. Germline assignment: CDR1 SGHKS and CDR2 YYEKEE (reference sequence). This CDR3 spans 17 amino acids.

This clonotype was detected ten times or more. This sequence joins TRBV7-2 and TRBJ2-2; 7 bases fit TRBD1. This CDR3 is 15 amino acids long. CDR1 is SGHTA, CDR2 FQGNSA, per germline. V dropped 2 bases and J dropped 5; count of bases not matched to a gene: 5. CDR3 sequence reads: CASSLNRGKTGELFF. CDR3 bases: TGTGCCAGCAGCTTAAACAGGGGAAAAACCGGGGAGCTGTTTTTT. Full variable domain (outside the CDR3, taken from reference TRBV7-2 and TRBJ2-2): GAGVSQSPSNKVTEKGKDVELRCDPISGHTALYWYRQSLGQGLEFLIYFQGNSAPDKSGLPSDRFSAERTGGSVSTLTIQRTQQEDSAVYLCASSLNRGKTGELFFGEGSRLTVL.

The gene calls are TRBV19 and TRBJ1-5, with a weak D call TRBD1 (5 bases). Germline V lookup: CDR1 LNHDA, CDR2 SQIVND (reference sequence). The ends were cut back, 8 bases at V and 6 bases at J, with 14 bases in the middle. CDR3 length: 13 residues. The CDR3 region has the DNA TGTGCCAGTGGGGGGGGAAAAGGTCAGCCCCAGCATTTT. It translates to CASGGGKGQPQHF.

There are many counts of this clonotype. The rearrangement joins TRBV11-2 to TRBJ1-1; D unclear. The V end lost 6 bases, the J end lost 2 bases, and 4 bases lay between the germline ends. Germline assignment: CDR1 SGHAT and CDR2 FQNNGV. The CDR3 extends over 11 amino acids. In DNA, the CDR3 is TGTGCCAGCAGTTCCAACACTGAAGCTTTCTTT. It encodes CASSSNTEAFF. Looking up the rest from reference TRBV11-2 and TRBJ1-1 gives the full variable domain: EAGVAQSPRYKIIEKRQSVAFWCNPISGHATLYWYQQILGQGPKLLIQFQNNGVVDDSQLPKDRFSAERLKGVDSTLKIQPAKLEDSAVYLCASSSNTEAFFGQGTRLTVV.

At least ten counts were recorded for this clonotype. The V and J genes are TRBV12-3 or TRBV12-4 and TRBJ2-1; D is unclear. Trimming left V 3 bases short and J 5 bases short, with 11 bases between. The CDR3 has 14 amino acids. Here the CDR3 DNA reads TGTGCCAGCAGTTTGGGTTTACTCCACAATGAGCAGTTCTTC. Protein product: CASSLGLLHNEQFF.

This clonotype occurred a few times. V and J are TRBV19 and TRBJ2-2; 7 nucleotides match TRBD1. The trim removed 10 bases at V and 3 bases at J, leaving 8 bases unmatched. This CDR3 has 14 amino acids. From germline, CDR1 is LNHDA and CDR2 SQIVND (reference sequence). CDR3 nucleotide sequence: TGTGCCACCTGGACAGGTTTGGACACCGGGGAGCTGTTTTTT. Its translation is CATWTGLDTGELFF.

This rearrangement joins TRBV12-3 or TRBV12-4 to TRBJ1-5; 9 bases fit TRBD1. Losses at the gene ends were 6 bases for V and 5 bases for J; bases not matched to a gene: 8. The CDR3 sequence is 15 residues long. The CDR3 region is CASSSPGQGYQPQHF. The CDR3 DNA reads as TGTGCCAGCAGCTCGCCGGGACAGGGCTATCAGCCCCAGCATTTT.

The genes are TRBV7-3 and TRBJ2-3, with D tentatively TRBD2 (5 bases). The CDR3 length is 15 residues. Trimming shortened V by 3 bases and J by 6 bases, and 16 bases separated the two germline ends. Germline lookup yields CDR1 SGHTA and CDR2 FQGTGA. The CDR3 protein is CASSLRVGLGDTQYF. The CDR3 bases are TGTGCCAGCAGCTTGCGGGTCGGATTAGGTGATACGCAGTATTTT.

At least ten counts were recorded for this clonotype. The chain couples TRBV11-2 to TRBJ2-3; 8 nucleotides agree with TRBD2. The ends lost 5 bases at V and 6 bases at J; junction bases unmatched: 13. CDR3 length: 16 amino acids. From germline, CDR1 is SGHAT and CDR2 FQNNGV. The CDR3 DNA reads TGTGCCAGCAGCCCTGGGACTAGTCTTTCGCCGGATACGCAGTATTTT. Residues: CASSPGTSLSPDTQYF.

This clonotype was recorded at least ten times. The gene calls are TRBV5-1 and TRBJ2-1; 8 positions agree with TRBD1. The CDR3 sequence is 14 residues long. Germline loops: CDR1 SGHRS, CDR2 YFSETQ. Germline trimming cut 6 bases from V and 2 bases from J; bases unmatched to any gene: 4. The CDR3 protein is CASNRGEAYNEQFF. CDR3 nucleotides: TGCGCCAGCAACAGGGGGGAGGCCTACAATGAGCAGTTCTTC.

The rearrangement uses TRBV20-1 and TRBJ2-3, with unresolved D. Germline V CDR1 and CDR2: DFQATT, SNEGSKA (reference sequence). CDR3 length equals 14 residues. The V end was cut by 3 bases, the J end by 2 bases, with 12 bases between. The CDR3 sequence is CSARKDGYTDTQYF. The CDR3 nucleotides are TGCAGTGCTAGGAAGGACGGCTACACAGATACGCAGTATTTT.

In the case of this clonotype: Since a much larger clone is just one base distant, this may be a read error. The chain is built from TRBV7-3 and TRBJ2-5; D unclear. V lost 2 bases and J lost 9, with 13 bases in between. Germline V CDR1 and CDR2: SGHTA, FQGTGA. The CDR3 loop spans 13 amino acids. The CDR3: CASSLGRFEAQYF. The CDR3 coding sequence is TGTGCCAGCAGCTTAGGCAGGTTTGAGGCCCAGTACTTC.

This chain links TRBV7-3 with TRBJ1-1, with D unclear. V was clipped by 10 bases and J by 0 bases, with 27 bases between them. The CDR3 is 18 amino acids. Germline CDR1 and CDR2: SGHTA and FQGTGA. The CDR3 sequence is CAICPKHKLDTMNTEAFF. DNA for the CDR3: TGTGCCATCTGCCCTAAACACAAGTTAGACACCATGAACACTGAAGCTTTCTTT.